This T cell receptor beta chain was found in a study of cytomegalovirus exposure and HLA in healthy donors (dated by TCRdb to about 2017). A note on the overall study: An earlier analysis of roughly 610 of the donors reported 276 Gb of sequence data and 95 million to 120 million unique TCR beta sequences obtained from 180 million or so T cells. An early release that covered approximately 600 HLA-typed donors contained approximately 300 gigabases of sequencing data and tens of millions of unique TCR sequences. Of the roughly 400 genotyped donors, approximately 83% fell in the genetic ancestry cluster associated with self-reported Caucasian donors. The study was designed to test whether signatures of past pathogen exposure could be identified by cataloging public T cell receptors. The study profiled the T cell repertoires of around 700 subjects by immunosequencing and related them to cytomegalovirus serostatus. Besides the first cohort of 666 subjects, a separate validation cohort made up of 120 or so different subjects was used. To predict cytomegalovirus infection status, the study combined high-throughput TCR immunosequencing, statistical association of individual TCRs with disease status, and machine learning. In a later analysis, previously published TCR beta repertoires from several hundred donors were re-analyzed and high-resolution HLA genotyping was added so that TCR occurrence patterns could be studied. Rather than drawing on any new phenotypic data, the later analysis identified candidate immune exposures from TCR beta sequences and the way those sequences occurred across donors. An earlier analysis of around 640 of the donors used high-throughput TCR beta sequencing to judge whether each TCR beta V gene segment behaved as functional or pseudogenic. Donor age, sex, ethnicity and CMV serostatus were compiled together with the repertoire data. Genome-wide SNP genotypes for about 65% of the roughly 670 donors were used in a later genetic analysis, which treated that subset as a discovery cohort. All discovery cohort repertoires had been generated on a single sequencing platform. HLA typing included class I and class II loci at four-digit resolution. The number of donors typed differed by locus, with roughly 629-640 for A, B, C, DRB1 and DQB1, over 500 for DQA1, 600 to 610 for DPA1, and around 430 for DPB1. Roughly five DR-DQ haplotypes were handled as single units for association and clustering because linkage in the cohort was strong. Among 398 genotyped donors of the cohort, an average of roughly 230,000 unique TCR beta nucleotide sequences was sequenced per donor, of which about 19% were non-productive.

The cohort was made up of 500 to 850 healthy bone marrow donors. Cohort members were all nominally healthy when sampled, although unrecorded immune exposures were likely present. The donor was CMV seronegative and belonged to the group of over 350 seronegative cohort members. A peripheral blood sample was collected from each donor, and TCR beta sequencing was performed on peripheral blood mononuclear cells. The Qiagen DNeasy Blood Extraction Kit was used to extract genomic DNA from the blood cell samples. Overall results and qualifications from the work: A group of highly shared sequence variants was considered likely to be a technical artifact of the sequencing pipeline. It was suggested by the authors that the approach could potentially be generalized to other disease states and immunological phenotypes. V-gene and J-gene trimming of TCR beta chains was associated with a missense DCLRE1C variant in a later genetic analysis, and the association was replicated in an independent cohort. At a false discovery rate of 0.05, a later analysis linked approximately 18,000 TCR beta sequences to specific HLA alleles. Three of the identified cytomegalovirus-associated TCR beta chains were confirmed in vitro to be specific for cytomegalovirus antigens. The study gave a list of roughly 150 TCR beta chains associated with cytomegalovirus. A later analysis found that HLA-associated TCR beta chains were more clonally expanded and had lower generation probabilities than equally common non-associated chains. This cohort had only TCR beta chains sequenced, and the lack of alpha or paired-chain data limited which features could be detected. Because some donors lacked HLA typing at each locus, the association tests relied only on the typed subset. Most TCR sequences were observed very rarely across donors, whereas some public TCRs were present in many individuals. The earlier analysis of approximately 590 of the donors excluded seventeen rarely observed V segments, including chromosome 9 orphons, because counts were too low. An earlier analysis of around 600 of the donors showed that most TCR beta V segments appeared in productive rearrangements either about 90% or about 30% of the time, which broadly matched IMGT annotations. When HLA alleles, especially DR and DQ, strongly co-occurred, TCR associations were difficult to assign to individual alleles. According to a later analysis, TCR association rates differed among HLA loci, with DRB1 alleles showing the most associated TCRs and HLA-C alleles showing the fewest. CMV serostatus was the only immune exposure information available for the cohort. Because the 87-base-pair reads could not distinguish some IMGT-functional V segments, including TRBV6-2 and TRBV6-3, those segments were excluded. A later analysis reported that several top co-occurrence clusters appeared linked to parvovirus B19, influenza, CMV and Epstein-Barr virus. According to a later analysis, most CMV-associated TCR beta chains appeared to be HLA-restricted, and the HLA associations seemed to be driven largely by CMV exposure. A further reported finding was that TCR beta sequences accurately predicted the HLA-A and HLA-B alleles for most subjects in the first cohort. Compared with the approximately 710-donor mean, donors in an Asian-associated ancestry cluster had fewer N-insertions in productive TCRs, according to a later genetic analysis. Sequencing depth was assumed to be roughly uniform across donors in the presence/absence analyses, though that assumption may not hold. The classifier was reported to diagnose cytomegalovirus status with high specificity and sensitivity in both the original cohort and the validation cohort. Correlated functional status among segregating V segments might reflect linkage disequilibrium, but an unknown experimental factor could not be ruled out.

Including cysteine and phenylalanine, the CDR3 has 14 amino acids. Just CDR3 DNA is preserved here, 42 bases in frame from base 1. Taken from the germline V gene, the CDR1 and CDR2 loops are SGHVS and FNYEAQ. The junction shows trimming of 0 bases on V and 4 bases on J, plus 10 bases between the germline ends. Libraries were made using the immunoSEQ multiplex PCR assay. For the multiplex PCR, a mixture combining 60 forward primers for TCR Vbeta segments and 13 reverse primers for TCR Jbeta segments was used. Amplification of the CDR3 region of rearranged TCR beta genes was performed with a multiplex PCR assay on genomic DNA. The Illumina HiSeq System was used to sequence the amplified TCR beta libraries as 87-base-pair reads. As for the authors' bioinformatics: A later analysis counted about 80 million unique TCR beta chains across the 650 to 800 repertoires, and some 12 million of these chains were shared by at least two donors. Raw reads were error-corrected and collapsed into unique sequences with a nearest-neighbor algorithm that merged closely related sequences to remove PCR and sequencing errors. V, D and J gene segments were assigned by aligning CDR3 sequences to IMGT reference sequences. For a sequence to be retained, a match of at least six nucleotides to both a V gene segment and a J gene segment was required. A rearrangement was called productive if the CDR3 had no stop codons and remained in frame with V and J, and every other rearrangement was called non-productive. CDR3 was defined by IMGT convention, running from the second conserved V-encoded cysteine to the conserved J-encoded phenylalanine. The earlier analysis of a few hundred of the donors excluded any sequence lacking an unambiguous match to a single V gene segment. In an earlier analysis of 587 of the donors, a V segment was called functional when productive rearrangements were above 56.7%, and segregating when the standard deviation between donors exceeded 5%. A statistical classification framework was developed to diagnose cytomegalovirus status using the catalog of TCR beta chain sequences. In a later analysis, TCR nucleotide sequences were compared against IMGT/GENE-DB human TR gene sequences so that V and J genes could be assigned. Using the TCRdist pipeline, a later analysis assigned CDR3 sequences along with most-parsimonious VDJ recombination scenarios. A later analysis defined each TCR beta chain by its CDR3 amino acid sequence plus V-gene family, and excluded reads lacking a unique V-gene family. As a way to deal with suspected cross-contamination and a sequencing artifact, a later analysis dropped nearly 600 nucleotide sequences that were highly shared and had low generation probability. In a later analysis, a clonal expansion index was calculated for each public chain from normalized within-repertoire ranks of inferred template counts. In a later analysis, generation probabilities were computed with a VDJ recombination model fitted to out-of-frame rearrangements, and the resulting probabilities were checked against IGoR. A later analysis scored TCR-TCR, TCR-HLA and TCR-CMV co-occurrence with hypergeometric tests, applying a repertoire-size bias correction to TCR pairs. In a later analysis, false discovery rates were estimated by permuting HLA or CMV assignments 20 times. In a later analysis, co-occurring TCRs were grouped using DBSCAN, and TCRdist sequence similarity was added for clustering within HLA-allele-positive subsets. Repertoires with fewer than 30,000 or more than 120,000 public chains were left out of co-occurrence clustering, as were four to six repertoires with anomalous nucleotide sharing. Imported from immuneACCESS, the table was reduced by TCRdb to in-frame sequences with V and J called. These copies leave out some clones; in studies compared against another copy, an unresolved V gene accounts for under half, and the cause of the remainder is not known. V and J calls and clone size are as listed in that table; D and trimming were resolved from the DNA. This sample holds about 67,000 clones; about 80% were observed only once. Roughly 4% of the sample comes from the top ten.

This clone has more than one count but fewer than ten. Its binding antigen is unknown. No qualities accompany the bases; no much larger clone lies one base away. The rearranged segments are TRBV7-6 and TRBJ2-7; TRBD1 is perhaps the D gene, given 6 matching bases. Sequencing input: PBMCs. The receptor comes from a young woman in good health and CMV-seronegative. The DNA reads as follows: TGTGCCAGCAGCTTAGCACTAGGGGGTTACGAGCAGTACTTC. It translates to CASSLALGGYEQYF. With all but the CDR3 taken from the reference TRBV7-6 and TRBJ2-7 genes, the full variable domain is: GAGVSQSPRYKVTKRGQDVALRCDPISGHVSLYWYRQALGQGPEFLTYFNYEAQQDKSGLPNDRFSAERPEGSISTLTIQRTEQRDSAMYRCASSLALGGYEQYFGPGTRLTVT.